The sequence of this T cell receptor beta chain was determined in a study of T cell responses to AZD1222 COVID-19 vaccine. Sequencing was performed with immunoSEQ multiplex PCR; in TCRdb, only in-frame clones are kept and a portion is missing. The sample has over 100,000 clones, approximately 90% seen once. Germline lookup yields CDR1 SGHRS and CDR2 YFSETQ. The CDR3 extends over 17 amino acids. V was clipped by 4 bases and J by 0 bases; unmatched bases: 6. The gene calls are TRBV5-1 and TRBJ1-6, with 8 bases identical to TRBD1. This specimen was peripheral blood, taken 28 days after the second AZD1222 dose. This TCR derives from an adult who received the AZD1222 COVID-19 vaccine. CDR3 in amino acids: CASSHRQGSSYNSPLHF. CDR3 sequence (DNA): TGCGCCAGCAGCCACAGACAGGGGAGCTCCTATAATTCACCCCTCCACTTT.